Described below is a single TCR beta chain sequence and its context. The sample belongs to a study of T cell changes during pregnancy in multiple sclerosis. Measured with immunoSEQ multiplex PCR; TCRdb has only the in-frame clones, and not every one. The sample has 50,000 to 70,000 clones; roughly 92% are singletons. The receptor's source is a female donor with multiple sclerosis, enrolled in a pregnancy study. The sample was peripheral blood, taken in the second trimester of pregnancy.

CDR3 DNA: TGTGCCAGCCGCCCAGGGCTCAGATTCTACGAGCAGTACTTC. Amino acids: CASRPGLRFYEQYF. The chain is built from TRBV27 and TRBJ2-7; a possible D gene is TRBD1 (5 bases). Between the trimmed V and J ends, which lost 8 bases and 3 bases, there was a span of 17 bases. The CDR3 spans 14 residues. Per germline, CDR1 MNHEY and CDR2 SMNVEV (reference sequence).